This TCR beta chain was sequenced for a study of T cells in Graves' hyperthyroidism and ophthalmopathy. At the level of the study: Pretreatment peripheral blood was obtained at initial diagnosis. Overall study findings and caveats: Separation of ophthalmopathy from stable hyperthyroidism was achieved by a 13 V-J model.

Stable Graves' hyperthyroidism denoted no ophthalmopathy progression over 18 months. Investigators excluded patients with uncontrolled infection, other autoimmune disease, pregnancy or lactation. At least ten counts were recorded for this clonotype. The antigen remains unidentified. CDR3 length equals 16 residues. V lost 4 bases to trimming and J lost 2 bases, with 12 bases between them. Germline V CDR1 and CDR2: SNHLY, FYNNEI. Amplified TCR beta CDR3 regions came from RNA transcripts. The HTBI set primed first-round TCR CDR3 RT-PCR. MiXCR, applied by TCRdb to the multiplex PCR reads, yields one record per CDR3 protein. This table holds approximately 320,000 distinct CDR3 sequences, roughly 17% found once.

The source of this sequence is a man aged 25 to 45 with Graves' hyperthyroidism. The V and J genes are TRBV2 and TRBJ2-6; D perhaps matches TRBD1 (6 bases). The sequenced sample was blood. The chain's CDR3 is CASSVQGKAGANVLTF. The CDR3 DNA is TGTGCCAGCAGTGTTCAGGGGAAGGCTGGGGCCAACGTCCTGACTTTC.